This T cell receptor (beta chain) derives from a study of OX40 agonist ivuxolimab in advanced cancers. Study-level information: The patients' treatment was ivuxolimab, an agonistic anti-OX40 (CD134) antibody. The study gave patients intravenous ivuxolimab at 0.01 to 10 mg/kg every 2 weeks. Antecedent anti-PD-1, anti-PD-L1 or anti-CTLA-4 therapy was permissible, with around 41% having received some. Patients achieving partial responses numbered three: one hepatocellular carcinoma case and two cutaneous melanoma cases.

Germline V CDR1 and CDR2: SGHTA, FQGNSA. V gave up 3 bases and J gave up 6 bases, with 20 bases separating them. There are 16 residues in the CDR3. Here immunoSEQ multiplex PCR was the method, and the copy in TCRdb shows in-frame clones only, minus some. The sample consists of tens of thousands of clones, 81% of them appearing once. The sequences come from CD4+ or CD8+ T cells sorted from blood, collected in a trial of the OX40 agonist ivuxolimab. The sequence was collected from an adult with an advanced solid tumor such as melanoma, head and neck, liver or kidney cancer. This chain uses TRBV7-2 with TRBJ2-5, with D perhaps given as TRBD1 or TRBD2 (5 bases each). The CDR3: CASSLGLGVDGKTQYF. The CDR3 DNA reads as TGTGCCAGCAGCTTGGGGCTTGGGGTGGACGGGAAGACCCAGTACTTC.